This T cell receptor (beta chain) comes out of a study of blood T cell repertoires in COVID-19 (TCRdb year 2020). A note on the overall study: The collaborator samples originated in the United States, Italy and Spain and spanned the acute and convalescent phases of COVID-19. The samples were drawn from the first 160 participants of the ongoing ImmuneRACE study and from 1,254 subjects provided by 6 global collaborators. Where HLA class I and class II types were available, the types were taken from metadata supplied by the sample provider, not from assay-based typing. The dataset comprised deeply sampled blood TCRbeta repertoires from subjects exposed to, actively infected with, or recovered from COVID-19. A de-identified subject ID, COVID-19 status, age in years and sex were almost always included in the sample metadata. The prospective study material was composed of cDNA or gDNA derived from T cells, B-cell-depleted T cells, or PBMCs. The repertoires were released in a freely available public database intended as a resource for research on the immune response to SARS-CoV-2.

For this clone: Its cognate antigen has yet to be identified. Base qualities were left out, and no much larger clone turns up one base away.

Each collaborating institution followed its own protocols to collect whole blood in K2EDTA tubes. For TCRbeta analysis, collaborators shipped samples as frozen whole blood, isolated PBMCs, or DNA extracted from either of those sample types. Overall study outcomes, separate from this receptor: The amount of clinical and demographic metadata varied by source and participant and was provided uncurated.

The immunoSEQ Assay, a bias-controlled multiplex PCR, was used to amplify TCRbeta CDR3 regions from genomic DNA. As for how the authors treated the data: Within the assay, amplification of reference gene primers was used to estimate how many nucleated cells each sample contained. To quantify the absolute abundance of each unique TCRbeta CDR3 rearrangement, sequence reads were collapsed and filtered. For each sample, productive Simpson clonality was calculated by taking the square root of Simpson's diversity index across productive rearrangements. TCRdb retrieved this table from immuneACCESS and kept in-frame rearrangements only. Not all clones are present; in checked studies, unresolved V genes account for under half, and no reason is known for the remainder. V and J calls and clone size are those listed in that table; D and trimming were worked out from the DNA. This sample comprises 120,000 to 150,000 clones, around nine tenths of them detected only once. The ten largest clonotypes hold 1.5% to 1.7% of the sample.

The sequenced sample was peripheral blood. This TCR derives from a woman aged 60 to 75 with acute or convalescent COVID-19.

The DNA sequence is given as TGTGCCAGCAGCTTCGGCTTACGGGGAGGCAGCAATCAGCCCCAGCATTTT. This yields the protein CASSFGLRGGSNQPQHF. The receptor chain draws on TRBV5-5 and TRBJ1-5, with no reliable assignment of the D segment. The CDR3 spans 17 residues, from the cysteine through the phenylalanine. The only DNA kept is the CDR3, 51 bases in frame from the first base. CDR1 SGHKS and CDR2 YYEKEE were looked up in the germline V gene (reference sequence). Between the V and J ends, shortened by 2 bases and 1 base respectively, the junction contains 16 bases.